The rows below give T cell receptor beta chains drawn from one sample of a study of identical twins. TCRdb called the 5' RACE reads again in MiXCR, with one record for every CDR3 protein. The sample consists of roughly 500,000 distinct CDR3 sequences, 20% to 25% of them appearing once. This sample was shared with a second study, whose subject was T cells expressing NK-cell markers.

Sample: CD4+ T cells sorted from blood. The receptors shown here come from a woman aged 18-35 years in good health. CDR3s include the opening cysteine and the closing phenylalanine or tryptophan. D genes are given only for firm matches.

>TRBV7-2|-
CASSLARVETQYF
>TRBV12-3/TRBV12-4|-
CASSLARTATDGYTF
>TRBV5-5|TRBD2
CASTGLAGVMEQFF
>TRBV6-2/TRBV6-3|TRBD2
CASSRPGGSGSYEQYF
>TRBV5-1|TRBD2
CASSPEPSGNYNEQFF
>TRBV6-1|-
CASTGQVAKNIQYF
>TRBV12-3/TRBV12-4|-
CASSQDPYSNQPQHF
>TRBV5-8|TRBD2
CASTGRGALAGVNEQFF
>TRBV20-1|TRBD2
CSARSSSGLNWDTQYF
>TRBV9|TRBD1
CASSVATGSGSPLHF
>TRBV12-3/TRBV12-4|-
CAGSPDYEVIYNEQFF
>TRBV20-1|TRBD2
CSASDSGGAYNEQFF
>TRBV10-3|-
CAISESEERLRNTEAFF
>TRBV20-1|-
CSAAHPLGSYEQYF
>TRBV5-1|-
CASSLEAATYGYTF
>TRBV7-3|TRBD2
CASSSSLAGGYVGELFF
>TRBV5-1|TRBD1
CASSFGQGLYEQYF
>TRBV14|TRBD2
CASSLQAGTDTQYF
>TRBV6-5|-
CASSYSSPGRSELFF
>TRBV5-1|TRBD1
CASSVPGTEKNIQYF